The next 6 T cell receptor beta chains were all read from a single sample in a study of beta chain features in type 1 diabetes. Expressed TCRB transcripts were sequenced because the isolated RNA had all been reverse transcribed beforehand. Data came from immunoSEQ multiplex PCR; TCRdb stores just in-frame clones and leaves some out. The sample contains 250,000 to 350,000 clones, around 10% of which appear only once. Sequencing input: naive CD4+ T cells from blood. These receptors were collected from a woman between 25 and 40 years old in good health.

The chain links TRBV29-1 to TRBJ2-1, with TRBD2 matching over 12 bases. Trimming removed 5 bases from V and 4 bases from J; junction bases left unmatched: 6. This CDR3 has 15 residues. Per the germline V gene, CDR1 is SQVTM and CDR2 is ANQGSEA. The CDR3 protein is CSVYHTSGGYNEQFF. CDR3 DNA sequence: TGCAGCGTTTACCATACTAGCGGGGGGTACAATGAGCAGTTCTTC.

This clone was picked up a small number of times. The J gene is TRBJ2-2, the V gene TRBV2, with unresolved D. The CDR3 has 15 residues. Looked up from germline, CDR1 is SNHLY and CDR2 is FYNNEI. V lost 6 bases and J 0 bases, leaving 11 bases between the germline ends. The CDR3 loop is CASSQSTANTGELFF. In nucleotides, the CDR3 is TGTGCCAGCAGCCAATCGACTGCGAACACCGGGGAGCTGTTTTTT. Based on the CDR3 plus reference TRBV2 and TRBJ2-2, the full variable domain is EPEVTQTPSHQVTQMGQEVILRCVPISNHLYFYWYRQILGQKVEFLVSFYNNEISEKSEIFDDQFSVERPDGSNFTLKIRSTKLEDSAMYFCASSQSTANTGELFFGEGSRLTVL.

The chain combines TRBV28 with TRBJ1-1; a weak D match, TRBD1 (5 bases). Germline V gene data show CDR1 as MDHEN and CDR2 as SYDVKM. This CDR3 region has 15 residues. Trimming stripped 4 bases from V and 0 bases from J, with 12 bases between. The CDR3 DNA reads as TGTGCCAGCAGTTCTACCCAGGGCTTGAACACTGAAGCTTTCTTT. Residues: CASSSTQGLNTEAFF.

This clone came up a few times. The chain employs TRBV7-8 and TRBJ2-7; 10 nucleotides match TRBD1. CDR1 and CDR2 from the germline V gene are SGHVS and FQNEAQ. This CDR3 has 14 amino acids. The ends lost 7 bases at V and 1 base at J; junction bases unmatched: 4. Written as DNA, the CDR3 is TGTGCCAGCAACCGGGACAGGGGATCCTACGAGCAGTACTTC. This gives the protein CASNRDRGSYEQYF.

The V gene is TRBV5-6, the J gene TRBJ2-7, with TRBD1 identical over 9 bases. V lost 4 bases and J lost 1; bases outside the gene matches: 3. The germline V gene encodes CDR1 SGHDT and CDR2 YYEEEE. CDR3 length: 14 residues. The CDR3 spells CASSPGQGSYEQYF. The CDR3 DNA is TGTGCCAGCAGCCCGGGACAGGGATCCTACGAGCAGTACTTC.

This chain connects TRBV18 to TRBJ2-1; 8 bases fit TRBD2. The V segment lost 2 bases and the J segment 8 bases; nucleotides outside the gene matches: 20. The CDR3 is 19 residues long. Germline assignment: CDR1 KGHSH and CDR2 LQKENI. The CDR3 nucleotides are TGTGCCAGCTCACCATTCGGGACTAGACAAAAAACCATCGGCGATGAGCAGTTCTTC. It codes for CASSPFGTRQKTIGDEQFF.